Below are 6 T cell receptor beta chains sequenced from a single sample in a study of neurological immune-mediated disorders. Each CDR3 protein is one row after TCRdb ran MiXCR on the 5' RACE reads. The sample has 45,000 to 65,000 distinct CDR3 sequences; about 3.5% are singletons. Sequencing was performed on PBMCs. These receptors all stem from a man in his forties or fifties with multiple sclerosis.

The rearrangement uses TRBV12-3 or TRBV12-4 and TRBJ2-7; 8 bases map to TRBD2. Trimming at V came to 3 bases and at J to 3 bases, leaving 7 bases not matched to a gene. The CDR3 has 15 amino acids. The CDR3 is CASSFERGTGYEQYF. CDR3 coding DNA: TGTGCCAGCAGTTTCGAGCGGGGGACGGGCTACGAGCAGTACTTC.

This clonotype is labeled as medium-sized. This chain links TRBV12-3 or TRBV12-4 with TRBJ1-1; D gene uncertain. There are 14 residues in the CDR3. V shed 7 bases and J shed 1 base, with 13 bases lying between them. The chain's CDR3 is CASTATSANTEAFF. The CDR3 DNA reads TGTGCCAGCACCGCGACCTCGGCGAACACTGAAGCTTTCTTT.

This clonotype was seen many times. The chain combines TRBV12-3 or TRBV12-4 with TRBJ2-7, with D perhaps TRBD1 (6 bases). This CDR3 has 15 amino acids. V was clipped by 5 bases and J by 2 bases, with 16 bases between them. CDR3 protein: CASSLRLTGTYEQYF. DNA for the CDR3: TGTGCCAGCAGTCTCAGGCTGACAGGTACCTACGAGCAGTACTTC.

There are many counts of this clonotype. The J gene is TRBJ2-3, the V gene TRBV12-3 or TRBV12-4; D unclear. Trimming cost V 4 bases and J 1 base, with 6 bases left between them. This CDR3 region has 13 residues. The CDR3 sequence: CASSSFGTDTQYF. In DNA, the CDR3 is TGTGCCAGCAGTTCCTTCGGCACAGATACGCAGTATTTT.

This clonotype was seen many times. This rearrangement joins TRBV11-2 to TRBJ2-1; D not resolved. This CDR3 has 14 amino acids. From germline, CDR1 is SGHAT and CDR2 FQNNGV. V dropped 6 bases and J dropped 0 bases, with 9 bases sitting between them. CDR3: CASRSPSSYNEQFF. CDR3 nucleotide sequence: TGTGCCAGCAGGTCACCGAGCTCCTACAATGAGCAGTTCTTC.

This clonotype showed up many times. The V and J genes are TRBV20-1 and TRBJ2-7; weak D call: TRBD1 (6 bases). CDR1 is DFQATT, CDR2 SNEGSKA, per germline (reference sequence). Between the trimmed V and J ends, which lost 3 bases and 6 bases, there was a span of 15 bases. This CDR3 comprises 13 residues. The CDR3 spells CSASRAGAPEQYF. The CDR3 bases are TGCAGTGCTAGTAGGGCAGGGGCCCCCGAGCAGTACTTC.